The T cell receptor beta chain described here comes from a study of radiotherapy plus CTLA-4 blockade in lung cancer. The wider study: Patients showed objective responses in roughly 19% of cases and disease control in just over 30%. Study-wide points: After treatment with radiotherapy plus ipilimumab, TCR clones that came from the tumor expanded in blood.

Germline values: CDR1 SQVTM, CDR2 ANQGSEA. This CDR3 comprises 14 residues. V was pared by 3 bases and J by 5 bases, with 7 bases of the junction left unmatched. Focal radiation and CTLA-4 blockade (ipilimumab) were tested in chemo-refractory metastatic non-small-cell lung cancer patients. With respect to this clone: Its antigen is unidentified.

Produced via immunoSEQ multiplex PCR; TCRdb's table is partial and in-frame only. The sample includes fewer than 75,000 clones, around nine tenths of them seen just once. The sequencing used peripheral blood, collected from a patient treated with radiotherapy plus ipilimumab. The sequence was collected from a human donor with non-small cell lung cancer that progressed on radiotherapy plus ipilimumab. J is TRBJ2-3 and V is TRBV29-1, with 8 bases aligning to TRBD2. CDR3: CSVDGGGRKDTQYF. In DNA form, the CDR3 reads TGCAGCGTTGATGGCGGCGGGAGGAAAGATACGCAGTATTTT.